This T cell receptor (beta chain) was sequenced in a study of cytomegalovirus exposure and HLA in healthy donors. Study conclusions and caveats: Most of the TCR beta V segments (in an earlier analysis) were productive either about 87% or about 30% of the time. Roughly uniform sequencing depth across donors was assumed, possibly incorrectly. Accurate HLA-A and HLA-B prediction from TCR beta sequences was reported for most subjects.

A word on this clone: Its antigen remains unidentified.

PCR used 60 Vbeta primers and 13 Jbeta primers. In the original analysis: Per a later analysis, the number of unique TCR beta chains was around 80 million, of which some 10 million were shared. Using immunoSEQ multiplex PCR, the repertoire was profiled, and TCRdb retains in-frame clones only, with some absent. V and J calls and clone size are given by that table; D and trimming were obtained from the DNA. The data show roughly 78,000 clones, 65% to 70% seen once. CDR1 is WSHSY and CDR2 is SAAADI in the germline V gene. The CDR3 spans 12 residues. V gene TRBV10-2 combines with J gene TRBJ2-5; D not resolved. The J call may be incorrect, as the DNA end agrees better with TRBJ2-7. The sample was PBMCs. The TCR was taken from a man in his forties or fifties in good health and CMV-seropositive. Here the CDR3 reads CASSVNNYEQYF. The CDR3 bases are TGCGCCAGCAGTGTTAACAACTACGAGCAGTACTTC.